One and the same sample provided the 8 T cell receptor beta chains below, sequenced in a study of human T cells and chemical hapten exposure. Time point noted: patch test 1, 2 weeks after DPC sensitization. Treatment of the sample: therapeutic diphenylcyclopropenone sensitization with weekly scalp DPC. TCRdb re-derived calls from the RACE reads in MiXCR, one entry per CDR3 protein. The table records over 75,000 distinct CDR3 sequences, around 7.8% of them present only once. The sequences come from whole blood, collected in connection with sensitization to the hapten diphenylcyclopropenone (DPC). Receptor source: a young woman with alopecia areata. Some clones in this sample may be carry-over from other donors' samples.

This clonotype was detected ten times or more. The rearrangement uses TRBV7-9 and TRBJ1-1; D is unclear. Germline V gene lookup returns CDR1 SEHNR and CDR2 FQNEAQ (reference sequence). V lost 7 bases and J 5 bases, leaving 11 bases between the germline ends. The CDR3 extends over 12 amino acids. The CDR3 DNA follows: TGTGCCAGCACCCCCGGGGAAACTGAAGCTTTCTTT. Its protein is CASTPGETEAFF.

The V and J genes are TRBV19 and TRBJ1-5; tentative D call: TRBD1 (5 bases). The ends were cut back, 5 bases at V and 3 bases at J, with 11 bases in the middle. CDR1 and CDR2 (germline): LNHDA, SQIVND (reference sequence). The CDR3 contains 14 residues. Here the CDR3 DNA reads TGTGCCAGTAGTCCAACAGGAAACAATCAGCCCCAGCATTTT. Translation: CASSPTGNNQPQHF.

This clonotype was counted at least ten times. V and J are TRBV4-2 and TRBJ2-3; D unresolved. The CDR3 runs to 13 residues. V lost 0 bases, J lost 5 bases, and 6 bases lay in between. In germline, CDR1 is LGHNA, CDR2 YNFKEQ. The CDR3 DNA reads TGTGCCAGCAGCCAAGATGCAGGAGATACGCAGTATTTT. Residues: CASSQDAGDTQYF.

This clonotype was picked up many times. The chain combines TRBV12-3 or TRBV12-4 with TRBJ1-1; D is uncertain. The length of the CDR3 is 13 residues. Trimming took 5 bases from V and 2 from J, leaving 9 bases between them. The CDR3 DNA is TGTGCCAGCAGTCAAAGAGGAAACACTGAAGCTTTCTTT. This translates into CASSQRGNTEAFF.

The chain carries TRBV29-1 and TRBJ2-7; the match to TRBD1 covers 7 bases. The CDR3 totals 14 residues. Germline lookup yields CDR1 SQVTM and CDR2 ANQGSEA. Trimming cost V 5 bases and J 3 bases; bases outside gene matches: 10. The CDR3 protein is CSVTRTGAIYEQYF. In nucleotides, the CDR3 is TGCAGCGTTACCAGGACAGGTGCGATCTACGAGCAGTACTTC.

At least ten counts were recorded for this clonotype. The CDR3 sequence is CSARDWGRSNGEAFF. The CDR3 DNA follows: TGCAGTGCTAGAGACTGGGGACGGTCGAACGGAGAAGCTTTCTTT. This chain connects TRBV20-1 to TRBJ1-1; a weak D match, TRBD1 (5 bases). V lost 0 bases and J 8 bases, leaving 19 bases between the germline ends. The germline V gene encodes CDR1 DFQATT and CDR2 SNEGSKA (reference sequence). The CDR3 runs to 15 residues.

This clonotype was seen a handful of times. The CDR3: CASSLRQGNTDTQYF. CDR3 DNA: TGTGCCAGCAGCTTACGACAGGGTAACACAGATACGCAGTATTTT. The genes are TRBV9 and TRBJ2-3; 7 nucleotides align to TRBD1. The germline CDR1 and CDR2 sequences are SGDLS and YYNGEE. V gave up 4 bases and J gave up 2 bases; unmatched junction bases: 7. The CDR3 is 15 amino acids.

The chain uses TRBV6-1 and TRBJ2-1; 7 nucleotides match TRBD2. Germline V CDR1 and CDR2: MNHNS, SASEGT. The CDR3 has 14 amino acids. The V gene end was trimmed by 2 bases and the J gene end by 7 bases; junction bases not matched to a gene: 5. The CDR3 reads CASSERAGFNEQFF. The CDR3 DNA reads TGTGCCAGCAGTGAACGAGCGGGGTTTAATGAGCAGTTCTTC.